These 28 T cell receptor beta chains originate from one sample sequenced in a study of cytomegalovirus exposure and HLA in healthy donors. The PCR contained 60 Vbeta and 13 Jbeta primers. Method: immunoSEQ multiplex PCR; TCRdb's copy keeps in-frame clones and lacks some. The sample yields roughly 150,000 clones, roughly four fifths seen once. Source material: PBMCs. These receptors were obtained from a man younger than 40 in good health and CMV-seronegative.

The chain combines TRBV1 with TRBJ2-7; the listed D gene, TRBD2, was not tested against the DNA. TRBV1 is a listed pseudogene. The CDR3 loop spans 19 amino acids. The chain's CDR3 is CTSSQDKPRPPQLLYEQYF. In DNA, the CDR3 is TGCACCAGCAGCCAAGATAAGCCTAGACCTCCCCAGCTACTCTACGAGCAGTACTTC.

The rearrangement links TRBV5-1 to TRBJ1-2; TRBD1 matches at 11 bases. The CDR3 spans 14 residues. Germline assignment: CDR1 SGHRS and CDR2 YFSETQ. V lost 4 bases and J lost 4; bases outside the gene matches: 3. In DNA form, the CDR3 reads TGCGCCAGCAGCGGCGGGACAGGGGGCTATGGCTACACCTTC. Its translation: CASSGGTGGYGYTF. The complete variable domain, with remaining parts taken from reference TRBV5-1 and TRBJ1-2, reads KAGVTQTPRYLIKTRGQQVTLSCSPISGHRSVSWYQQTPGQGLQFLFEYFSETQRNKGNFPGRFSGRQFSNSRSEMNVSTLELGDSALYLCASSGGTGGYGYTFGSGTRLTVV.

The CDR3, as DNA: TGCGCCAGCAGCTTGGGCGGGACTAGCGGGTGGAATGAGCAGTTCTTC. Residues: CASSLGGTSGWNEQFF. The V and J genes are TRBV5-1 and TRBJ2-1, with 12 bases lining up with TRBD2. After removal of 0 bases from V and 7 bases from J, the junction contained 5 bases not matched to a gene. The CDR3 runs to 16 residues. Per germline, CDR1 SGHRS and CDR2 YFSETQ.

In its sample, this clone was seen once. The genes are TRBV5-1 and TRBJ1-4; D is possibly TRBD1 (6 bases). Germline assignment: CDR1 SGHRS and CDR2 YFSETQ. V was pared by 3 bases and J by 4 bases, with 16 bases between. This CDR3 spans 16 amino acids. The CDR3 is CASSWLGGFGNEKLFF. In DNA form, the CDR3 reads TGCGCCAGCAGCTGGTTAGGGGGATTTGGTAATGAAAAACTGTTTTTT.

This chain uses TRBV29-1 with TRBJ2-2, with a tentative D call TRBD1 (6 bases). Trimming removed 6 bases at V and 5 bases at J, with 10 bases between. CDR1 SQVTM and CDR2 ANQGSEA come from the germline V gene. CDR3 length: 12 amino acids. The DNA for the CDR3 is TGCAGCGTAACAGGGCTAACCGGGGAGCTGTTTTTT. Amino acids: CSVTGLTGELFF.

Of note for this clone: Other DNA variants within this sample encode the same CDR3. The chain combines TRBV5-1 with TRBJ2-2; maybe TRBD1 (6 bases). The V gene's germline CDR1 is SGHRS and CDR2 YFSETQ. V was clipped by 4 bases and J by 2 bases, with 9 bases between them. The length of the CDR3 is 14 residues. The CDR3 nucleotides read TGCGCCAGCAGCCCGGGACAAAACACCGGGGAGCTGTTTTTT. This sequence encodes CASSPGQNTGELFF.

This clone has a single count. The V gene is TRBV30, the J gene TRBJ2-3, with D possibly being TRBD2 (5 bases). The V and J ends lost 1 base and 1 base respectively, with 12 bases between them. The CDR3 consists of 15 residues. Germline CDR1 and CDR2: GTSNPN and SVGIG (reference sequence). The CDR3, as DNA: TGTGCCTGGAGTGCTACTAGTATCGGCACAGATACGCAGTATTTT. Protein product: CAWSATSIGTDTQYF.

CDR3 bases: TGTGCCAGCAGCGACCGGGACAGGGGGCAGGGCACCGGGGAGCTGTTTTTT. Protein product: CASSDRDRGQGTGELFF. The V gene is TRBV9, the J gene TRBJ2-2; 12 bases align to TRBD1. The CDR3 consists of 17 residues. V lost 3 bases to trimming and J lost 4 bases; unmatched junction nucleotides: 7. CDR1 and CDR2 from the germline V gene are SGDLS and YYNGEE.

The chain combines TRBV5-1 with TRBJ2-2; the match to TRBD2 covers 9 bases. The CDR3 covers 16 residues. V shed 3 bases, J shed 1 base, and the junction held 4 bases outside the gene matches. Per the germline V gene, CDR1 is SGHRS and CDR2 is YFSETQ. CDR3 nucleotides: TGCGCCAGCAGCTCTAGGACTAGCGTGAACACCGGGGAGCTGTTTTTT. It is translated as CASSSRTSVNTGELFF.

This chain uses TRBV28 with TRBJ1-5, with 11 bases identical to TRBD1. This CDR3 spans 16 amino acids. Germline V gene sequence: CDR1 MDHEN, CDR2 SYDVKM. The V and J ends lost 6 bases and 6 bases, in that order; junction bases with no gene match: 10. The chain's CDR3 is CASRTGGQGAFQPQHF. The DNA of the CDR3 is TGTGCCAGCAGGACTGGAGGACAGGGGGCATTTCAGCCCCAGCATTTT.

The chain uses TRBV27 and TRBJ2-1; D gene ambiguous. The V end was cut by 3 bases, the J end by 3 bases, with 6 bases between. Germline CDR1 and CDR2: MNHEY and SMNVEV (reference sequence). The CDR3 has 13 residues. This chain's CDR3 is CASSFNLYNEQFF. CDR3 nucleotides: TGTGCCAGCAGTTTTAATCTCTACAATGAGCAGTTCTTC.

Here the CDR3 DNA reads TGTGCCAGCAGCGACGGGACTAGCGGGAGATTTCGCAATGAGCAGTTCTTC. It translates to CASSDGTSGRFRNEQFF. The V and J genes are TRBV2 and TRBJ2-1; 14 bases map to TRBD2. The CDR3 loop spans 17 amino acids. Germline CDR1 is SNHLY and CDR2 is FYNNEI. The J segment lost 6 bases and the V segment lost 6 bases, leaving 10 bases of the junction unmatched.

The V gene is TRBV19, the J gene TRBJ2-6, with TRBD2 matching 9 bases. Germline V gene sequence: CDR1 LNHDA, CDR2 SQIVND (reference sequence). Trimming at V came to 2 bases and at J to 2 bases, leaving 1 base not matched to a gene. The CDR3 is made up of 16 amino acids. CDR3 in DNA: TGTGCCAGTAGTATACTAGCGGGAACTGGGGCCAACGTCCTGACTTTC. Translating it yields CASSILAGTGANVLTF.

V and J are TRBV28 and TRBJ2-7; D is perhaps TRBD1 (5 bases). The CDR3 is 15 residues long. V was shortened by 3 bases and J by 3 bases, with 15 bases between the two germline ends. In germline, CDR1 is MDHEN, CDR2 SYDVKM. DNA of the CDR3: TGTGCCAGCAGTTTTAGGGGAAGCACCAACTACGAGCAGTACTTC. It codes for CASSFRGSTNYEQYF.

The CDR3 nucleotides are TGTGCCAGCAGCCAAGGAAGCCTAGCGGGAGGGATGGAGACCCAGTACTTC. Amino acids: CASSQGSLAGGMETQYF. This chain joins TRBV4-2 and TRBJ2-5, with 12 nucleotides matching TRBD2. The V and J ends lost 1 base and 5 bases, in that order; junction bases with no gene match: 8. This CDR3 comprises 17 residues. Germline lookup yields CDR1 LGHNA and CDR2 YNFKEQ.

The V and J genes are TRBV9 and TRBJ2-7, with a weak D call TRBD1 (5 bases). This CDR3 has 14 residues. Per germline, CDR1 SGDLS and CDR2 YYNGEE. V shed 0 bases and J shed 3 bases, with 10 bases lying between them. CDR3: CASSVGGGGYEQYF. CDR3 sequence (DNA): TGTGCCAGCAGCGTAGGGGGCGGCGGCTACGAGCAGTACTTC.

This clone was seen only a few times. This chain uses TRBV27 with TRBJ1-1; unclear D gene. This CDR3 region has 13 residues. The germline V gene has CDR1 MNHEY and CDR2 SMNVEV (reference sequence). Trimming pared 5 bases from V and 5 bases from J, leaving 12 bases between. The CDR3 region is CASSPSGGTEAFF. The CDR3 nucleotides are TGTGCCAGCAGTCCCTCTGGCGGGACTGAAGCTTTCTTT.

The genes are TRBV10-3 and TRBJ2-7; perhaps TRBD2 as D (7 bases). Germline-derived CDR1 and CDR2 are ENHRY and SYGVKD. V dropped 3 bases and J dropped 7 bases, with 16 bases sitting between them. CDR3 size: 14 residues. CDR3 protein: CAISDSRGEGEQYF. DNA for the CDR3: TGTGCCATCAGTGACTCGAGGGGGGAGGGGGAGCAGTACTTC.

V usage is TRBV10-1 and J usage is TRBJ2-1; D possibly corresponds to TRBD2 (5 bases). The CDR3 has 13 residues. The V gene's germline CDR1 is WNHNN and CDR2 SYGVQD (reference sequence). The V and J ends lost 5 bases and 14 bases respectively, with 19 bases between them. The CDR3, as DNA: TGCGCCAGCAGTCCCTCCTATACCCGAGGGAAGTTCTTC. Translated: CASSPSYTRGKFF.

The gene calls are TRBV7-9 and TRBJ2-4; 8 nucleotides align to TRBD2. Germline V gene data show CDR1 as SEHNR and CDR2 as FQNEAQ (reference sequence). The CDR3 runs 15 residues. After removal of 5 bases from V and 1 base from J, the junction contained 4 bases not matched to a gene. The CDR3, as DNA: TGTGCCAGCAGCCTACGGGGGGGCGCCAAAAACATTCAGTACTTC. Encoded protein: CASSLRGGAKNIQYF.

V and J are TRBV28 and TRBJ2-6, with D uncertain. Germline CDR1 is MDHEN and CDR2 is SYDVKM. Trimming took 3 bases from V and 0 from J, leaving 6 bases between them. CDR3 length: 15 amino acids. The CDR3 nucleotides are TGTGCCAGCAGTTTTGAGAGCTCTGGGGCCAACGTCCTGACTTTC. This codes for CASSFESSGANVLTF. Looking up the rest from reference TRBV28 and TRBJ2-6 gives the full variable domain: DVKVTQSSRYLVKRTGEKVFLECVQDMDHENMFWYRQDPGLGLRLIYFSYDVKMKEKGDIPEGYSVSREKKERFSLILESASTNQTSMYLCASSFESSGANVLTFGAGSRLTVL.

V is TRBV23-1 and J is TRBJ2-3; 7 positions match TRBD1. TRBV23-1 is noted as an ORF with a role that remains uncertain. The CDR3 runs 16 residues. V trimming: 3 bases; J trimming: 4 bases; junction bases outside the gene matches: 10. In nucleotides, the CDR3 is TGCGCCAGCAGTCACCCCGGGACAGAGTCCCCAGATACGCAGTATTTT. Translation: CASSHPGTESPDTQYF.

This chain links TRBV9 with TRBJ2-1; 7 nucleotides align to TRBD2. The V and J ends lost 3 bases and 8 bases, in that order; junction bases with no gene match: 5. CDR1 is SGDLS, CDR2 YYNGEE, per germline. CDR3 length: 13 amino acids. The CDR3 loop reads CASSGGGRHEQFF. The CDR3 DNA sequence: TGTGCCAGCAGCGGGGGGGGAAGGCATGAGCAGTTCTTC.

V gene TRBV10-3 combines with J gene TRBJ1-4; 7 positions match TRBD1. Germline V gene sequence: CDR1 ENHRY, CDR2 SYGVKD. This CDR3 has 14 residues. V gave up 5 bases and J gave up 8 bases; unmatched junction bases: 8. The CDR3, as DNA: TGTGCCATCAGTTCCTCAGGGGGAGAAGAAAAACTGTTTTTT. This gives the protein CAISSSGGEEKLFF.

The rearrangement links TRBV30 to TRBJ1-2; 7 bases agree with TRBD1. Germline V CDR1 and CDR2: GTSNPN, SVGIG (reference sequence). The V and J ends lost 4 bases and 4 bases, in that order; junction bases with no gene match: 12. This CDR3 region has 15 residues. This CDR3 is CAWTVSLRGVYGYTF. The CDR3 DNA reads TGTGCCTGGACCGTGAGCCTCAGGGGGGTCTATGGCTACACCTTC.

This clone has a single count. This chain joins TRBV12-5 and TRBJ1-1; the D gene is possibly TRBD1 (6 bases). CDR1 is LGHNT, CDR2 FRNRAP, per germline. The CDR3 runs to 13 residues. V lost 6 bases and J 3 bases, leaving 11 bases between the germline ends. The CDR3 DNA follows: TGTGCTAGTGGCCTCACAGGGTACACTGAAGCTTTCTTT. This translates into CASGLTGYTEAFF.

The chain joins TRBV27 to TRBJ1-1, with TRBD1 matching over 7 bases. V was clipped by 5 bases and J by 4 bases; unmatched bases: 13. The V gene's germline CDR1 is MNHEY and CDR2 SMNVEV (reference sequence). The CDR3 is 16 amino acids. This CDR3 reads CASSLHSQGKVTEAFF. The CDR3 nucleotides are TGTGCCAGCAGTCTCCACTCACAGGGGAAGGTCACTGAAGCTTTCTTT.

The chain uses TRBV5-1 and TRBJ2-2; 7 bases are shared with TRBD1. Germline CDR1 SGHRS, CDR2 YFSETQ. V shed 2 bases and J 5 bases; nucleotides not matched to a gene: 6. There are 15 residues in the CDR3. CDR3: CASSFLTGTTGELFF. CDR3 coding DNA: TGCGCCAGCAGCTTCCTGACAGGGACGACCGGGGAGCTGTTTTTT.